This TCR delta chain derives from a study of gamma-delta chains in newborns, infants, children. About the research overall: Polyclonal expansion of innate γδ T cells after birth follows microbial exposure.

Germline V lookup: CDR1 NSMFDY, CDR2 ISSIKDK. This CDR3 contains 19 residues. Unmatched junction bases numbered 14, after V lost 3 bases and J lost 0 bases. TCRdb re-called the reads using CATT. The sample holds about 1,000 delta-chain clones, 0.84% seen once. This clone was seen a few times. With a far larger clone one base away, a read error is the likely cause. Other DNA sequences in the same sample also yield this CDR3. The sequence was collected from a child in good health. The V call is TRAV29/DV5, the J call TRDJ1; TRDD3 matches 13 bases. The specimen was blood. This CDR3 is CAAKPFLLGDTPYTDKLIF. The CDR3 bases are TGTGCAGCAAAACCATTCCTACTGGGGGATACGCCGTACACCGATAAACTCATCTTT.